Listed below are T cell receptor beta chains from one sample, sequenced in a study of naive and memory T cell subsets. TCRdb fed the UMI-ligation and nested PCR reads into MiXCR, producing one record per CDR3 protein. The data hold about 85,000 distinct CDR3 sequences, with about 12% observed a single time. The specimen was central memory CD4+ T cells from blood. The source of these receptors is a human donor in good health. Both conserved end residues are part of each CDR3. For some rows the clone size is stated as once, few or many, or as a class when expanded; others skip it.

>TRBV28|medium-sized
CASSRPSGGGFREQYF
>TRBV2|few
CASRSGREQFF
>TRBV6-1|few
CASSVAGLVIPEQFF
>TRBV4-2|few
CASSPGQSNQPQHF
>TRBV7-8|few
CASSLGEMNTEAFF
>TRBV10-3|many
CAISDPGLAGTEQFF
>TRBV29-1|many
CSVERDRAWGSYNEQFF
>TRBV6-6|.
CASSYGTDGNTIYF
>TRBV20-1|many
CSARDFSNRANTGELFF
>TRBV28|few
CASSLGRTGKMTGELFF
>TRBV30|many
CAWSGVSYNEQFF
>TRBV7-8|many
CASSLVVASSYEQYF
>TRBV20-1|.
CRLLAGDGGTDTQYF
>TRBV5-1|few
CASSLAAGGGNYEQYF
>TRBV23-1|many
CASSPKLDRASTDTQYF
>TRBV11-3|many
CASSPNGGRINEQFF
>TRBV5-4|.
CASSPKGNTETQYF
>TRBV29-1|many
CSAEGQGALYGYTF
>TRBV5-5|few
CASSLELASTDTQYF
>TRBV7-9|.
CASSLQGLIVEKLFF
>TRBV7-2|many
CASSPFGGSTDTQYF
>TRBV24-1|many
CATGRTTGELFF
>TRBV7-7|many
CASSFQPGDPYEQYF
>TRBV30|many
CAWNPLANTGELFF
>TRBV6-2/TRBV6-3|.
CASSVGTSGRLETQYF
>TRBV28|few
CASSLAGTGGRTEAFF
>TRBV29-1|many
CSVERPENTEAFF
>TRBV20-1|many
CSATPPWDHTDTQYF
>TRBV5-1|few
CASSSDVSSYEQYF
>TRBV11-3|.
CASSLDAGRSLGEQFF
>TRBV7-3|many
CASSSAIRGSGETQYF
>TRBV20-1|.
CSAGTSGSSYNEQFF
>TRBV28|.
CASSLGHGNTEAFF
>TRBV7-2|.
CASSPVGAGREQYF
>TRBV7-2|many
CASSLDWDTGELFF
>TRBV25-1|few
CASSEGSDEKLFF
>TRBV28|.
CASSGAGGQGVAKNIQYF
>TRBV9|many
CASSVGLSDRTGELFF
>TRBV20-1|few
CSASGSGTGNYEQYF
>TRBV20-1|.
CRALGNSYNEQFF
>TRBV7-2|.
CASSLVGLAQDTQYF
>TRBV20-1|many
CSASRQGKTEAFF
>TRBV10-3|many
CAIRPDRGNEKLFF
>TRBV19|.
CASTRGGKTDTQYF
>TRBV25-1|.
CATSPPMSYNEQFF
>TRBV28|many
CASRSLHTGNYGYTF